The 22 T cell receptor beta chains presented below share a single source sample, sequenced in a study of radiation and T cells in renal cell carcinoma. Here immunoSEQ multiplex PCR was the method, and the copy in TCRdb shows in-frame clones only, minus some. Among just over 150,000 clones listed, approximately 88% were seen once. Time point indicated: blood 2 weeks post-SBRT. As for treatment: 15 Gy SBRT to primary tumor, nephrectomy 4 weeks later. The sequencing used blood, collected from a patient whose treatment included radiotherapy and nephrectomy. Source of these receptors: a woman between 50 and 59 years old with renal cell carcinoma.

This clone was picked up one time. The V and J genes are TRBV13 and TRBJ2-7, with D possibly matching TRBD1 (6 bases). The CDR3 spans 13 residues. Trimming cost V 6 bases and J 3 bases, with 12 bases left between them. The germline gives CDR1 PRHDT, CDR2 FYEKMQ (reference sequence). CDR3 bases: TGTGCCAGCAGGCAGGACAGAAACTACGAGCAGTACTTC. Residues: CASRQDRNYEQYF.

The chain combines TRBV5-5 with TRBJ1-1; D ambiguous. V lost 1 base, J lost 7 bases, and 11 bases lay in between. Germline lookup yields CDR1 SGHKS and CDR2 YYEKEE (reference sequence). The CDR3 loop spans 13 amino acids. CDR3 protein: CASSLTTGYEAFF. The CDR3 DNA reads TGTGCCAGCAGCTTGACGACCGGATATGAAGCTTTCTTT.

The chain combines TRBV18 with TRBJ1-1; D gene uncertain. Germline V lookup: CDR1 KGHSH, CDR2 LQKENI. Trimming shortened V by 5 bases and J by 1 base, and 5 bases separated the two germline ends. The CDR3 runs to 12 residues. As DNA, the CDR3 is TGTGCCAGCTCAGAACAGAACACTGAAGCTTTCTTT. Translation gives CASSEQNTEAFF.

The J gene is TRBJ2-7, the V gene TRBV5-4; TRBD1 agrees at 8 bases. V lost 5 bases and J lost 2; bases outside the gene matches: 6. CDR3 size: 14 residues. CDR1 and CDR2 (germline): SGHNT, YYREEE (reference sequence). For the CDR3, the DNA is TGTGCCAGCAGGACTCAGGGGGCGACCTACGAGCAGTACTTC. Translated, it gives CASRTQGATYEQYF.

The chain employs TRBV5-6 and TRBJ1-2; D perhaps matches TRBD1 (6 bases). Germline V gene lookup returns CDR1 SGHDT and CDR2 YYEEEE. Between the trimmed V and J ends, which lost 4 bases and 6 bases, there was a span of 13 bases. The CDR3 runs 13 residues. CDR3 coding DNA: TGTGCCAGCAGCCCCCAGGGGTACAATGGCTACACCTTC. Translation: CASSPQGYNGYTF.

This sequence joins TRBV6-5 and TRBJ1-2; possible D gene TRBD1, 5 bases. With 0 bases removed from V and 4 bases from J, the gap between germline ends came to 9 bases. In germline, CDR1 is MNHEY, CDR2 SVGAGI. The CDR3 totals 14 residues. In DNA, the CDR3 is TGTGCCAGCAGTTACTCAACAGGCGCCTATGGCTACACCTTC. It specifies CASSYSTGAYGYTF.

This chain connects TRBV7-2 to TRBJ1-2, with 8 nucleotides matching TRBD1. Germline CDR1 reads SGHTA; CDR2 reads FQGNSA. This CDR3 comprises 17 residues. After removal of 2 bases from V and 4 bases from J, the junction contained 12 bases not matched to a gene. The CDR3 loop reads CASSLTPGGLGAYGYTF. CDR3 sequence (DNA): TGTGCCAGCAGCTTAACCCCAGGGGGCCTGGGGGCCTATGGCTACACCTTC.

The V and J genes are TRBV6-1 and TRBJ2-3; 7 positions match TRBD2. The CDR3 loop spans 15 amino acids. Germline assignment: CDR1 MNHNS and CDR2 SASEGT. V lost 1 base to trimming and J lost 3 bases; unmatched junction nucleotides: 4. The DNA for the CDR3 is TGTGCCAGCAGTGAAGACGGGACTAAAACAGATACGCAGTATTTT. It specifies CASSEDGTKTDTQYF.

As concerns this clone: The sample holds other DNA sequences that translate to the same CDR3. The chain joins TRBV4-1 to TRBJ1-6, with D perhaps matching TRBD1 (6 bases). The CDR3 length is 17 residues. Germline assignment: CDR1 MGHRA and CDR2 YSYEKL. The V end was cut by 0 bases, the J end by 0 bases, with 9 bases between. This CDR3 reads CASSQDRGGSYNSPLHF. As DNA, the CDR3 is TGCGCCAGCAGCCAAGATAGAGGGGGCTCCTATAATTCACCCCTCCACTTT.

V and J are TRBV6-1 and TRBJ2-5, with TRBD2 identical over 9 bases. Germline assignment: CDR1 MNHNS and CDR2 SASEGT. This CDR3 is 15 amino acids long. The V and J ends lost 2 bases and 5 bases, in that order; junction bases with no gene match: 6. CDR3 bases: TGTGCCAGCAGTGAACTAGCGGGGAAAAGCGAGACCCAGTACTTC. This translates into CASSELAGKSETQYF.

CDR3 sequence reads: CASSLGASGTEAFF. For the CDR3, the DNA is TGTGCCAGCAGCTTAGGTGCGTCCGGCACTGAAGCTTTCTTT. The V call is TRBV7-2, the J call TRBJ1-1; D not resolved. This CDR3 has 14 residues. Germline V lookup: CDR1 SGHTA, CDR2 FQGNSA. The V end lost 1 base, the J end lost 4 bases, and 10 bases lay between the germline ends. Using reference TRBV7-2 and TRBJ1-1 for the parts outside the CDR3, the full variable domain is GAGVSQSPSNKVTEKGKDVELRCDPISGHTALYWYRQSLGQGLEFLIYFQGNSAPDKSGLPSDRFSAERTGGSVSTLTIQRTQQEDSAVYLCASSLGASGTEAFFGQGTRLTVV.

In DNA form, the CDR3 reads TGTGCCAGCAGTGGGGTAAACAGGGGGAGCAATGAGCAGTTCTTC. The encoded protein is CASSGVNRGSNEQFF. The V call is TRBV2, the J call TRBJ2-1; 8 bases align to TRBD1. J lost 6 bases, V lost 4 bases, and 8 bases had no gene match. The germline CDR1 and CDR2 sequences are SNHLY and FYNNEI. This CDR3 contains 15 residues.

The CDR3 region is CGTGPNYGYTF. The CDR3 DNA sequence: TGTGGGACAGGGCCGAACTATGGCTACACCTTC. This chain connects TRBV6-1 to TRBJ1-2; 8 bases match TRBD1. The CDR3 is 11 residues long. Germline V lookup: CDR1 MNHNS, CDR2 SASEGT.

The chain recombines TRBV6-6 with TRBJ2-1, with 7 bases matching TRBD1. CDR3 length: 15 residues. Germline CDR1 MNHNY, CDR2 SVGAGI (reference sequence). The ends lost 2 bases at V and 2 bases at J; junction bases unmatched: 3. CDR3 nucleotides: TGTGCCAGCAGTTACGCAGGGGGAACCTACAATGAGCAGTTCTTC. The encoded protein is CASSYAGGTYNEQFF.

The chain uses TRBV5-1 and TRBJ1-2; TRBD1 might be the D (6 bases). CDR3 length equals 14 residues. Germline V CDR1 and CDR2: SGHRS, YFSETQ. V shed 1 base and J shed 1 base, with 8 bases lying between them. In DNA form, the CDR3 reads TGCGCCAGCAGCTTGAGGGGGGGTAACTATGGCTACACCTTC. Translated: CASSLRGGNYGYTF.

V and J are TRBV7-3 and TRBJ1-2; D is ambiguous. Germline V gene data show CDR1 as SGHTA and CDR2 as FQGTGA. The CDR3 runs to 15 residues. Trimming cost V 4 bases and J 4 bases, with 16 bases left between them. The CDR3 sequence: CASSYSLDRSYGYTF. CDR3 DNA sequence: TGTGCCAGCAGCTATTCTCTGGACCGCAGCTATGGCTACACCTTC.

The CDR3 sequence is CASSFPGSTGELFF. The CDR3 nucleotides read TGTGCCAGCAGCTTCCCAGGGAGCACCGGGGAGCTGTTTTTT. The chain carries TRBV7-3 and TRBJ2-2, with D perhaps matching TRBD1 or TRBD2 (5 bases each). V lost 3 bases, J lost 4 bases, and 9 bases lay in between. The CDR3 sequence is 14 residues long. Germline V gene lookup returns CDR1 SGHTA and CDR2 FQGTGA. Supplemented by reference TRBV7-3 and TRBJ2-2, the full variable domain reads GAGVSQTPSNKVTEKGKYVELRCDPISGHTALYWYRQSLGQGPEFLIYFQGTGAADDSGLPNDRFFAVRPEGSVSTLKIQRTERGDSAVYLCASSFPGSTGELFFGEGSRLTVL.

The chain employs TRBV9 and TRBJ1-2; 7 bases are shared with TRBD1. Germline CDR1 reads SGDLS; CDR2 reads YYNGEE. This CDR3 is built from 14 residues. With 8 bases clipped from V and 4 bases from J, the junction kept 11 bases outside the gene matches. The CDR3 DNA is TGTGCCAGTAACCCGACAGGGACTTCCTATGGCTACACCTTC. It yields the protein CASNPTGTSYGYTF. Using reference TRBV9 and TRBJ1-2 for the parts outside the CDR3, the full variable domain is DSGVTQTPKHLITATGQRVTLRCSPRSGDLSVYWYQQSLDQGLQFLIQYYNGEERAKGNILERFSAQQFPDLHSELNLSSLELGDSALYFCASNPTGTSYGYTFGSGTRLTVV.

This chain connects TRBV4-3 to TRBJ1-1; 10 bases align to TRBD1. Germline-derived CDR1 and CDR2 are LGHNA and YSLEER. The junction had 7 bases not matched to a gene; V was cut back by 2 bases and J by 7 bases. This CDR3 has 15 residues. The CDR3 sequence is CASSQTTGGESEAFF. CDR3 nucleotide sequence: TGCGCCAGCAGCCAAACGACAGGGGGCGAAAGTGAAGCTTTCTTT.

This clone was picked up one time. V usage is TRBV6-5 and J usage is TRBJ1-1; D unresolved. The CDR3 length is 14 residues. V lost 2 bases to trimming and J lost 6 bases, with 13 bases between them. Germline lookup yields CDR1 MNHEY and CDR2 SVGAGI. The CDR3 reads CASSYNPQLAEAFF. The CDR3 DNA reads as TGTGCCAGCAGTTACAATCCCCAGTTGGCTGAAGCTTTCTTT.

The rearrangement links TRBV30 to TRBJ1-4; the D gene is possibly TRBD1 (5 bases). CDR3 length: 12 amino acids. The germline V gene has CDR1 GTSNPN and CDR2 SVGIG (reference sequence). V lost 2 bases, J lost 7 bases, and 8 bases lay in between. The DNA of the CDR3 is TGTGCCTGGAGTTCCCAGGGTGAAAAACTGTTTTTT. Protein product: CAWSSQGEKLFF.

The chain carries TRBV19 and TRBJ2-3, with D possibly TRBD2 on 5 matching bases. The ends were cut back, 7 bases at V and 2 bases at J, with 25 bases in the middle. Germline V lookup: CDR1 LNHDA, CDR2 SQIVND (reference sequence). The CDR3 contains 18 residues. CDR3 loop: CASKVPHPSKKTTDTQYF. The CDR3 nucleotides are TGTGCCAGTAAGGTCCCACACCCTAGCAAGAAGACCACAGATACGCAGTATTTT.